The 32 T cell receptor beta chains in this list originate from one sample, sequenced in a study of CD8 T cells in ankylosing spondylitis (dated by TCRdb to about 2017). The paper as a whole reports these results and caveats: Blood from ankylosing spondylitis patients appeared to be characterized by a TCR beta motif made up of 8 or 9 highly homologous amino acid variants.

The library was made by 5' RACE. Sequencing was performed on an Illumina HiSeq 2500. Through fastp at Q25 and MiXCR, TCRdb rebuilt clones from the public reads, retaining in-frame beta chains. Identical CDR3 proteins give one entry, which carries the most common genes and DNA. The sample table shows 500,000 to 550,000 distinct CDR3 sequences, and roughly 13% are seen once. About 6.5% of the sample lies in the top ten. For these receptors, no antigen is known. The specimen was blood, either unsorted or a sorted T cell fraction (not recorded which). The receptors derive from a male donor with ankylosing spondylitis.

This clonotype was counted between two and nine times. The chain has TRBV11-2 and TRBJ1-4; a weak D match, TRBD1 (6 bases). With 2 bases removed from V and 7 bases from J, the gap between germline ends came to 14 bases. Germline loops: CDR1 SGHAT, CDR2 FQNNGV. The CDR3 sequence is 15 residues long. The chain's CDR3 is CASSLWLGAGEKLFF. CDR3 DNA: TGTGCCAGCAGCTTATGGCTGGGGGCGGGTGAAAAACTGTTTTTT. Filled out from reference TRBV11-2 and TRBJ1-4, the complete variable domain reads EAGVAQSPRYKIIEKRQSVAFWCNPISGHATLYWYQQILGQGPKLLIQFQNNGVVDDSQLPKDRFSAERLKGVDSTLKIQPAKLEDSAVYLCASSLWLGAGEKLFFGSGTQLSVL.

The chain has TRBV11-2 and TRBJ1-3; D possibly corresponds to TRBD1 (5 bases). The ends were cut back, 5 bases at V and 2 bases at J, with 19 bases in the middle. Looked up from germline, CDR1 is SGHAT and CDR2 is FQNNGV. The CDR3 runs 17 residues. CDR3 residues: CASSLEPTRGAGNTIYF. CDR3 DNA sequence: TGTGCCAGCAGCCTCGAACCCACCAGAGGGGCTGGAAACACCATATATTTT. Looking up the rest from reference TRBV11-2 and TRBJ1-3 gives the full variable domain: EAGVAQSPRYKIIEKRQSVAFWCNPISGHATLYWYQQILGQGPKLLIQFQNNGVVDDSQLPKDRFSAERLKGVDSTLKIQPAKLEDSAVYLCASSLEPTRGAGNTIYFGEGSWLTVV.

The rearrangement joins TRBV5-1 to TRBJ1-2; perhaps TRBD1 as D (5 bases). The CDR3 has 14 amino acids. V gave up 0 bases and J gave up 8 bases, with 14 bases separating them. Germline V gene lookup returns CDR1 SGHRS and CDR2 YFSETQ. The CDR3 DNA follows: TGCGCCAGCAGCTTGGTGACCGGGACGGAAGGCTACACCTTC. This gives the protein CASSLVTGTEGYTF.

This sequence joins TRBV7-2 and TRBJ2-7, with no clear D. The V end was cut by 3 bases, the J end by 4 bases, with 7 bases between. The CDR3 sequence is 12 residues long. Germline V gene sequence: CDR1 SGHTA, CDR2 FQGNSA. CDR3 DNA sequence: TGTGCCAGCAGCTTCGATCGTTACGAGCAGTACTTC. As protein: CASSFDRYEQYF.

The table lists this clonotype with a count of one. A junction end diverges from the germline sequence, so it may reflect a read error. The chain is built from TRBV7-9 and TRBJ2-5, with 10 bases lining up with TRBD2. The CDR3 has 14 residues. From germline, CDR1 is SEHNR and CDR2 FQNEAQ (reference sequence). The CDR3 sequence: CASSIAGGLETQYF. In nucleotides, the CDR3 is TGTGCCAGCAGCATAGCGGGAGGACTAGAGACCCAGTACTTC.

The rearrangement joins TRBV3-1 to TRBJ2-2, with no clear D. The germline V and J ends were trimmed by 2 bases and 2 bases, with 9 bases remaining between them. The CDR3 loop spans 15 amino acids. The V gene's germline CDR1 is LGHDT and CDR2 YNNKEL (reference sequence). CDR3 nucleotide sequence: TGTGCCAGCAGCCAATTGTTCAGCAACACCGGGGAGCTGTTTTTT. Protein sequence: CASSQLFSNTGELFF. Drawing the rest from reference TRBV3-1 and TRBJ2-2, the complete variable domain is DTAVSQTPKYLVTQMGNDKSIKCEQNLGHDTMYWYKQDSKKFLKIMFSYNNKELIINETVPNRFSPKSPDKAHLNLHINSLELGDSAVYFCASSQLFSNTGELFFGEGSRLTVL.

This clonotype has at least ten counts. The chain carries TRBV6-1 and TRBJ1-1; 9 bases are a match to TRBD1. Germline trimming cut 5 bases from V and 5 bases from J; bases unmatched to any gene: 6. Germline values: CDR1 MNHNS, CDR2 SASEGT. The CDR3 is made up of 14 amino acids. In DNA, the CDR3 is TGTGCCAGCAGTCCGTCGACAGGGGGGACTGAAGCTTTCTTT. This gives the protein CASSPSTGGTEAFF.

In this sample, this clonotype turned up a few times. The J gene is TRBJ1-2, the V gene TRBV2; D ambiguous. This CDR3 has 15 amino acids. Germline CDR1 is SNHLY and CDR2 is FYNNEI. V gave up 7 bases and J gave up 2 bases, with 17 bases separating them. The CDR3 is CASTKEWQINYGYTF. CDR3 bases: TGTGCCAGCACCAAGGAGTGGCAGATCAACTATGGCTACACCTTC.

This chain uses TRBV3-1 with TRBJ2-3; 8 bases fit TRBD2. Unmatched junction bases numbered 9, after V lost 8 bases and J lost 5 bases. Germline V gene data show CDR1 as LGHDT and CDR2 as YNNKEL (reference sequence). The CDR3 covers 14 residues. This chain's CDR3 is CASRSGGAGDTQYF. Here the CDR3 DNA reads TGTGCCAGCCGCTCCGGGGGGGCTGGAGATACGCAGTATTTT.

In its sample, this clonotype was seen many times. The rearrangement links TRBV11-2 to TRBJ2-3; D is unclear. Trimming pared 1 base from V and 0 bases from J, leaving 14 bases between. Germline V lookup: CDR1 SGHAT, CDR2 FQNNGV. CDR3 length: 17 amino acids. CDR3 in DNA: TGTGCCAGCAGCTTAGGACTCTCACCAACTAGCACAGATACGCAGTATTTT. The encoded protein is CASSLGLSPTSTDTQYF.

This clonotype was recorded a few times. This chain uses TRBV20-1 with TRBJ2-2; TRBD2 matches 8 bases. V gave up 3 bases and J gave up 0 bases; unmatched junction bases: 6. The germline gives CDR1 DFQATT, CDR2 SNEGSKA (reference sequence). The CDR3 runs to 16 residues. CDR3 DNA: TGCAGTGCTAGTCGGGGGGGTAGAGCGAACACCGGGGAGCTGTTTTTT. Encoded protein: CSASRGGRANTGELFF.

The chain joins TRBV29-1 to TRBJ2-1; D is perhaps TRBD2 (7 bases). Germline values: CDR1 SQVTM, CDR2 ANQGSEA. The CDR3 spans 15 residues. Trimming took off 7 bases at V and 9 bases at J, with 25 bases between the two ends. The CDR3, as DNA: TGCAGCGCCGGCGGTCGGGGGGCTGCCGGAGGTGAGCAGTTCTTC. Translated: CSAGGRGAAGGEQFF.

This clonotype showed up just a few times. The V and J genes are TRBV5-1 and TRBJ2-2; D gene unclear. V lost 5 bases, J lost 0 bases, and 14 bases lay in between. Germline-derived CDR1 and CDR2 are SGHRS and YFSETQ. The CDR3 covers 16 residues. The CDR3 nucleotides are TGCGCCAGCAGTCCCACGACGCTACCGAACACCGGGGAGCTGTTTTTT. This translates into CASSPTTLPNTGELFF. Variable domain in full (rest from reference TRBV5-1 and TRBJ2-2): KAGVTQTPRYLIKTRGQQVTLSCSPISGHRSVSWYQQTPGQGLQFLFEYFSETQRNKGNFPGRFSGRQFSNSRSEMNVSTLELGDSALYLCASSPTTLPNTGELFFGEGSRLTVL.

The V gene is TRBV16, the J gene TRBJ2-7; D is ambiguous. The CDR3 length is 13 residues. The germline V gene has CDR1 KGHSY and CDR2 FQNENV. Trimming removed 5 bases from V and 3 bases from J, with 11 bases in between. The CDR3 protein is CASSGRFFYEQYF. DNA for the CDR3: TGTGCCAGCAGCGGTAGATTCTTCTACGAGCAGTACTTC.

V and J are TRBV18 and TRBJ2-1; perhaps TRBD2 as D (6 bases). Germline loops: CDR1 KGHSH, CDR2 LQKENI. V was clipped by 4 bases and J by 6 bases, with 19 bases between them. The CDR3 has 16 residues. The CDR3 region has the DNA TGTGCCAGCTCACTCGGAGGGGCTTTTTATATCAATGAGCAGTTCTTC. This sequence encodes CASSLGGAFYINEQFF.

The chain is built from TRBV7-2 and TRBJ2-7; D possibly corresponds to TRBD2 (6 bases). Germline V gene data show CDR1 as SGHTA and CDR2 as FQGNSA. V lost 0 bases to trimming and J lost 5 bases, with 11 bases between them. CDR3 length: 14 amino acids. This CDR3 reads CASSLAGGVHEQYV. CDR3 coding DNA: TGTGCCAGCAGCTTAGCAGGCGGGGTCCACGAGCAGTACGTC.

This clonotype has just a few counts. The chain carries TRBV24-1 and TRBJ2-5; D is possibly TRBD2 (5 bases). Between the trimmed V and J ends, which lost 2 bases and 4 bases, there was a span of 16 bases. This CDR3 contains 16 residues. In germline, CDR1 is KGHDR, CDR2 SFDVKD. CDR3: CATSDSLEGVAETQYF. Here the CDR3 DNA reads TGTGCCACCAGTGATTCCCTTGAGGGAGTTGCAGAGACCCAGTACTTC.

The CDR3 DNA sequence: TGCAGCGTTGAGCTCCCGGGACCGGGGAGCTACACCTTC. Its translation: CSVELPGPGSYTF. This sequence joins TRBV29-1 and TRBJ1-2; maybe TRBD1 (5 bases). Trimming pared 3 bases from V and 9 bases from J, leaving 17 bases between. This CDR3 contains 13 residues. The germline V gene has CDR1 SQVTM and CDR2 ANQGSEA. Full variable domain (outside the CDR3, taken from reference TRBV29-1 and TRBJ1-2): SAVISQKPSRDICQRGTSLTIQCQVDSQVTMMFWYRQQPGQSLTLIATANQGSEATYESGFVIDKFPISRPNLTFSTLTVSNMSPEDSSIYLCSVELPGPGSYTFGSGTRLTVV.

This clonotype was picked up a small number of times. The V and J genes are TRBV29-1 and TRBJ2-1, with a possible D match to TRBD2 (6 bases). Germline lookup yields CDR1 SQVTM and CDR2 ANQGSEA. The CDR3 totals 16 residues. The V gene lost 3 bases and the J gene lost 0 bases, with 15 bases spanning the gap. This chain's CDR3 is CSVEGDTGSSYNEQFF. The CDR3 DNA follows: TGCAGCGTTGAGGGCGACACCGGGAGCTCCTACAATGAGCAGTTCTTC.

This clonotype was seen ten or more times. This chain links TRBV10-1 with TRBJ2-1, with D unresolved. The CDR3 runs to 15 residues. CDR1 is WNHNN and CDR2 is SYGVQD in the germline V gene (reference sequence). Trimming shortened V by 3 bases and J by 0 bases, and 9 bases separated the two germline ends. DNA of the CDR3: TGCGCCAGCAGTGAACAACTAAGCTCCTACAATGAGCAGTTCTTC. As protein: CASSEQLSSYNEQFF.

This clonotype showed up just a few times. The chain has TRBV3-1 and TRBJ1-1; D unresolved. The V end was cut by 3 bases, the J end by 7 bases, with 6 bases between. The CDR3 extends over 11 amino acids. Germline values: CDR1 LGHDT, CDR2 YNNKEL (reference sequence). This chain's CDR3 is CASSHTSEAFF. CDR3 sequence (DNA): TGTGCCAGCAGCCATACAAGTGAAGCTTTCTTT.

V and J are TRBV5-1 and TRBJ2-7; 9 nucleotides agree with TRBD1. The CDR3 runs to 14 residues. With 4 bases clipped from V and 6 bases from J, the junction kept 8 bases outside the gene matches. Germline assignment: CDR1 SGHRS and CDR2 YFSETQ. Here the CDR3 DNA reads TGCGCCAGCAGCCCTTCCGGGACAGGGCTCGAGCAGTACTTC. Translating gives CASSPSGTGLEQYF.

The CDR3 sequence: CASSESARADLAKNIQYF. The CDR3 nucleotides are TGTGCCAGCAGTGAATCGGCTCGGGCAGACCTAGCCAAAAACATTCAGTACTTC. The gene calls are TRBV2 and TRBJ2-4; D unresolved. The germline CDR1 and CDR2 sequences are SNHLY and FYNNEI. CDR3 length: 18 residues. Trimming shortened V by 2 bases and J by 0 bases, and 17 bases separated the two germline ends. Using reference TRBV2 and TRBJ2-4 for the parts outside the CDR3, the full variable domain is EPEVTQTPSHQVTQMGQEVILRCVPISNHLYFYWYRQILGQKVEFLVSFYNNEISEKSEIFDDQFSVERPDGSNFTLKIRSTKLEDSAMYFCASSESARADLAKNIQYFGAGTRLSVL.

CDR3 loop: CASSSVPGLADLSEFF. The DNA for the CDR3 is TGTGCCAGCAGTTCAGTCCCGGGACTAGCGGATCTTTCGGAGTTCTTC. J is TRBJ2-1 and V is TRBV28, with 11 bases aligning to TRBD2. Trimming removed 4 bases from V and 14 bases from J; junction bases left unmatched: 16. Germline V gene sequence: CDR1 MDHEN, CDR2 SYDVKM. The CDR3 is 16 residues long.

This clonotype was detected only a few times. CDR3 residues: CASTPGQAYEQYF. DNA for the CDR3: TGTGCCAGCACGCCGGGACAGGCTTACGAGCAGTACTTC. This chain uses TRBV28 with TRBJ2-7; 8 bases line up with TRBD1. This CDR3 contains 13 residues. Germline CDR1 MDHEN, CDR2 SYDVKM. V gave up 7 bases and J gave up 4 bases; unmatched junction bases: 6. The variable domain in full, completed from reference TRBV28 and TRBJ2-7, reads DVKVTQSSRYLVKRTGEKVFLECVQDMDHENMFWYRQDPGLGLRLIYFSYDVKMKEKGDIPEGYSVSREKKERFSLILESASTNQTSMYLCASTPGQAYEQYFGPGTRLTVT.

Remarks on this clonotype: Since a much larger clone is just one base distant, this may be a read error. CDR3 sequence (DNA): TGCAGTGCTGGGGGTTTGGGAATTGAGGCAGATACGCAGTATTTT. Protein: CSAGGLGIEADTQYF. The chain carries TRBV20-1 and TRBJ2-3, with D perhaps assigned TRBD1 or TRBD2 (5 bases each). The CDR3 has 15 residues. V was pared by 5 bases and J by 4 bases, with 19 bases between. The germline gives CDR1 DFQATT, CDR2 SNEGSKA (reference sequence).

This rearrangement joins TRBV20-1 to TRBJ2-5; 10 bases line up with TRBD1. With V trimmed by 6 bases and J by 5 bases, 3 bases remained unmatched. The CDR3 covers 12 residues. Germline loops: CDR1 DFQATT, CDR2 SNEGSKA (reference sequence). The CDR3 DNA follows: TGCAGTGCAATGGGACAGGGGGAGACCCAGTACTTC. This codes for CSAMGQGETQYF.

This clonotype was seen a few times. The chain employs TRBV7-8 and TRBJ1-6; D gene ambiguous. Per the germline V gene, CDR1 is SGHVS and CDR2 is FQNEAQ. The CDR3 length is 16 residues. V gave up 5 bases and J gave up 7 bases, with 18 bases separating them. The CDR3 reads CASSPHLFTGNSPLHF. The CDR3 nucleotides are TGTGCCAGCAGCCCCCACCTATTTACGGGGAATTCACCCCTCCACTTT.

This chain links TRBV20-1 with TRBJ2-5; D might be TRBD2 (5 bases). Germline V gene sequence: CDR1 DFQATT, CDR2 SNEGSKA (reference sequence). Trimming cost V 6 bases and J 2 bases, with 13 bases left between them. This CDR3 spans 13 amino acids. CDR3 in DNA: TGCAGTGCCGACGCGGGCGGACAAGAGACCCAGTACTTC. This encodes CSADAGGQETQYF.

This clonotype was counted between two and nine times. The chain combines TRBV20-1 with TRBJ1-1; D not certain. This CDR3 region has 16 residues. V lost 3 bases and J lost 0, with 17 bases in between. CDR1 DFQATT and CDR2 SNEGSKA come from the germline V gene (reference sequence). The CDR3 spells CSARVLTFGMNTEAFF. CDR3 sequence (DNA): TGCAGTGCTAGGGTTTTGACTTTCGGAATGAACACTGAAGCTTTCTTT.

V usage is TRBV3-1 and J usage is TRBJ2-1; the D is unclear. V was cut by 4 bases and J by 0 bases, with 10 bases left in between. Germline V lookup: CDR1 LGHDT, CDR2 YNNKEL (reference sequence). CDR3 length: 15 residues. The CDR3 loop reads CASSPWASSYNEQFF. CDR3 in DNA: TGTGCCAGCAGCCCTTGGGCTAGCTCCTACAATGAGCAGTTCTTC.

The rearrangement joins TRBV10-1 to TRBJ2-7, with D possibly being TRBD2 (6 bases). Germline V gene sequence: CDR1 WNHNN, CDR2 SYGVQD (reference sequence). There are 14 residues in the CDR3. V was cut by 6 bases and J by 3 bases, with 15 bases left in between. CDR3 sequence reads: CASRRDSPNYEQYV. The CDR3 coding sequence is TGCGCCAGCAGGAGGGACTCCCCGAACTACGAGCAGTACGTC.